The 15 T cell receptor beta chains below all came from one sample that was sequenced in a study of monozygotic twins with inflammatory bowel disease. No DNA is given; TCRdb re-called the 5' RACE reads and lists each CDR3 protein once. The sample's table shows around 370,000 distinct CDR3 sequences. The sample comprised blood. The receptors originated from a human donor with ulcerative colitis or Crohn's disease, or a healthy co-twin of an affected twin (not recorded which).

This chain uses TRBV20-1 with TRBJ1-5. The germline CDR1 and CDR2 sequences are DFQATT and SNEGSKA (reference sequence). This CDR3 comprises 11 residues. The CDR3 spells CSAGGSQPQHF.

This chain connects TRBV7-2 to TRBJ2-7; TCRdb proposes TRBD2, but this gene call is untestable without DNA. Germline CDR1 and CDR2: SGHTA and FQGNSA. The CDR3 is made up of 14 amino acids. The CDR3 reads CASSLRDFDYEQYF. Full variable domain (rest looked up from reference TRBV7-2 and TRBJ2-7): GAGVSQSPSNKVTEKGKDVELRCDPISGHTALYWYRQSLGQGLEFLIYFQGNSAPDKSGLPSDRFSAERTGGSVSTLTIQRTQQEDSAVYLCASSLRDFDYEQYFGPGTRLTVT.

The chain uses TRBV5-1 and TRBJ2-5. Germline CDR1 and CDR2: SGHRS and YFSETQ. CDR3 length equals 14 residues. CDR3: CASSLKSGEETQYF.

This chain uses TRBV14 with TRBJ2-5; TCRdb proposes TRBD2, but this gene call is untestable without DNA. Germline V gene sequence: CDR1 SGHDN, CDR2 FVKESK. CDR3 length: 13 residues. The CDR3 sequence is CASSEQGRETQYF.

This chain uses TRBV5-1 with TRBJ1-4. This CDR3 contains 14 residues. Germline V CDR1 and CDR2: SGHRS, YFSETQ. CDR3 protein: CASSAGGGNEKLFF.

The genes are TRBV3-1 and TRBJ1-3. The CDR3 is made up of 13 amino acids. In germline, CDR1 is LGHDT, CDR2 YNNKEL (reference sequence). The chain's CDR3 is CASSQVEGNTIYF.

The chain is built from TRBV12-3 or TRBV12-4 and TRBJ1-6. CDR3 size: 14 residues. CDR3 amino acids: CASSLRVDNSPLHF.

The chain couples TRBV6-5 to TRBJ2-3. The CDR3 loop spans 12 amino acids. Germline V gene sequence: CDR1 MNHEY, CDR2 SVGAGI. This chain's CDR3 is CASTGYTDTQYF.

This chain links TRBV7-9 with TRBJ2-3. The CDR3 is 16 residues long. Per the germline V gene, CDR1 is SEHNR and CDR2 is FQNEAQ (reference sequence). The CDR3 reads CASSLAAVADTDTQYF.

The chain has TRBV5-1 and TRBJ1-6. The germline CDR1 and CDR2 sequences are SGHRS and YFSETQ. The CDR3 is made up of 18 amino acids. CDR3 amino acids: CASSLRARTSLSNSPLHF. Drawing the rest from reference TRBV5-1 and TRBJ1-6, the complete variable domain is KAGVTQTPRYLIKTRGQQVTLSCSPISGHRSVSWYQQTPGQGLQFLFEYFSETQRNKGNFPGRFSGRQFSNSRSEMNVSTLELGDSALYLCASSLRARTSLSNSPLHFGNGTRLTVT.

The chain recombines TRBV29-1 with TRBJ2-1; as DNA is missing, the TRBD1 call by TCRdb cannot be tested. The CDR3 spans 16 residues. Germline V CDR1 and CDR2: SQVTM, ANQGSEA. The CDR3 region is CSGASALTGGDFEQFF.

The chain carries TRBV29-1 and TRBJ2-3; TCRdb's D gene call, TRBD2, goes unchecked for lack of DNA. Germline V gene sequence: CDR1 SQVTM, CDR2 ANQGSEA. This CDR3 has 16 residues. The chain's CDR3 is CSVDRSAGGRGDTQYF.

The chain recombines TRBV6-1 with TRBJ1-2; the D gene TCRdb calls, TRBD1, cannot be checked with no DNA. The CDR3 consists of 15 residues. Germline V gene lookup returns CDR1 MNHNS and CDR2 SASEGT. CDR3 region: CASSIDRNLNYGYTF.

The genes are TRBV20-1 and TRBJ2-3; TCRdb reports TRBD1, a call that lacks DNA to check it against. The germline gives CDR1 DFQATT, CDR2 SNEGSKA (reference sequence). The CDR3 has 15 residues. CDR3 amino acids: CSAGEGGSSTDTQYF.

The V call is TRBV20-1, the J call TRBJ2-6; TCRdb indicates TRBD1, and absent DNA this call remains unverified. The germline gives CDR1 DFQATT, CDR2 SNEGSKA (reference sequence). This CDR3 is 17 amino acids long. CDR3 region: CSARGQGSRSGANVLTF.